What follows describes a single T cell receptor beta chain. This sample is drawn from a study of shared clonotypes between healthy human individuals. Overall study context: The plates for each donor numbered three CD4 naive, three CD4 memory, two CD8 naive and one CD8 memory.

As originally analysed: ImmunoSEQ output lacked quality scores and full-length reads, limiting matched filtering. The repertoire was sequenced with immunoSEQ multiplex PCR; TCRdb's copy has only in-frame clones and lacks some. D and trimming were read from the DNA, whereas the V and J calls and clone size are those reported in that table. The data show 2 million to 2.5 million clones, almost 96% seen once. Trimming pared 5 bases from V and 2 bases from J, leaving 6 bases between. The V gene's germline CDR1 is LNHDA and CDR2 SQIVND (reference sequence). The CDR3 is 12 residues long. Specimen: naive CD4+ T cells sorted from blood. Subset denoted: CD45RA+ positively selected. The chain recombines TRBV19 with TRBJ1-1; D call uncertain. The receptor was isolated from a man aged 18 to 30 in good health. CDR3 in DNA: TGTGCCAGTAGTGCCAGAAACACTGAAGCTTTCTTT. It is translated as CASSARNTEAFF.